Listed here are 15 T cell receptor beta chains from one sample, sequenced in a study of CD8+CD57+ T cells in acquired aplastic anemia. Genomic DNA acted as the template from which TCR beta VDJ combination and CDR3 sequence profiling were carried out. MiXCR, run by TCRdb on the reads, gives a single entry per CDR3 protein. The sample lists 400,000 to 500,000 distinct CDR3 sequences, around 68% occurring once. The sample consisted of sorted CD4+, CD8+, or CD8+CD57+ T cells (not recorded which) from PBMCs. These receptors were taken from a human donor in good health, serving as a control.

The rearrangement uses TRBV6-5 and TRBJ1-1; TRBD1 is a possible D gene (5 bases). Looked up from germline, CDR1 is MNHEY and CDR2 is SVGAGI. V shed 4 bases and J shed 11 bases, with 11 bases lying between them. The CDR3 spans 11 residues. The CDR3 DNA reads TGTGCCAGCAGTTTCACAGGCCGGGCTTTCTTT. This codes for CASSFTGRAFF.

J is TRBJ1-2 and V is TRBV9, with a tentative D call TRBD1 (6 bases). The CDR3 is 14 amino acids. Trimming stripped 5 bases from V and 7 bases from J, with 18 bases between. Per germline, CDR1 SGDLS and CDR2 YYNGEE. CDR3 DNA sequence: TGTGCCAGCAGTGAGGGGGGACGGGGGGGTGGCTACACCTTC. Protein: CASSEGGRGGGYTF.

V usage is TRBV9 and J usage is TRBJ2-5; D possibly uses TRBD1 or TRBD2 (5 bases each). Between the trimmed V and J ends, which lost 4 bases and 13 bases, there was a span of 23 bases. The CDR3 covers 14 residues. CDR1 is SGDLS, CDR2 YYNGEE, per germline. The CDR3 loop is CASSSARGGAPAYF. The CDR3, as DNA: TGTGCCAGCAGCTCCGCGAGGGGTGGAGCGCCCGCGTACTTC. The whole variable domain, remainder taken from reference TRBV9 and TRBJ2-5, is DSGVTQTPKHLITATGQRVTLRCSPRSGDLSVYWYQQSLDQGLQFLIQYYNGEERAKGNILERFSAQQFPDLHSELNLSSLELGDSALYFCASSSARGGAPAYFGPGTRLLVL.

The chain's CDR3 is CATSEQGTHNEQFF. The CDR3 nucleotides read TGTGCCACCAGTGAGCAAGGGACTCACAATGAGCAGTTCTTC. This chain links TRBV24-1 with TRBJ2-5; D perhaps matches TRBD2 (6 bases). The J call may be mistaken, given a closer DNA end match to TRBJ2-1. The CDR3 has 14 amino acids. Per germline, CDR1 KGHDR and CDR2 SFDVKD.

CDR3 sequence: CASSLTGSSSQANYGYTF. In DNA form, the CDR3 reads TGTGCCAGCAGCTTAACGGGGTCATCGAGTCAGGCTAACTATGGCTACACCTTC. The V gene is TRBV11-1, the J gene TRBJ1-2; no definite D call. Trimming shortened V by 2 bases and J by 0 bases, and 19 bases separated the two germline ends. Germline assignment: CDR1 SGHAT and CDR2 FQDESV (reference sequence). The CDR3 covers 18 residues.

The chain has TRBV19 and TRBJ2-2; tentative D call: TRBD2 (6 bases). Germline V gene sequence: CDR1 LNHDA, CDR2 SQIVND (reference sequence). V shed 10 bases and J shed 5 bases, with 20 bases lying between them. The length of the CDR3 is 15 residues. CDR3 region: CATPGLALKTGELFF. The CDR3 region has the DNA TGTGCCACCCCTGGGCTAGCGCTGAAGACCGGGGAGCTGTTTTTT.

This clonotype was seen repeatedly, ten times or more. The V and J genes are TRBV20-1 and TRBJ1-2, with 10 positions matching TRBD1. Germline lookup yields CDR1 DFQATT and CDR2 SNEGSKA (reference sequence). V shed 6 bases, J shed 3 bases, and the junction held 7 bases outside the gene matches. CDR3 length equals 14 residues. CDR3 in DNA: TGCAGTGCAAGAACCGGGACAGGGGACTATGGCTACACCTTC. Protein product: CSARTGTGDYGYTF.

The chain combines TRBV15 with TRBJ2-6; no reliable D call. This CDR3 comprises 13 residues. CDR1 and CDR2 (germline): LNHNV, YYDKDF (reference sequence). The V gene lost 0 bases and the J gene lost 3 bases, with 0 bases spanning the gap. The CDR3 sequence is CATSRDGANVLTF. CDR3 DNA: TGTGCCACCAGCAGAGATGGGGCCAACGTCCTGACTTTC.

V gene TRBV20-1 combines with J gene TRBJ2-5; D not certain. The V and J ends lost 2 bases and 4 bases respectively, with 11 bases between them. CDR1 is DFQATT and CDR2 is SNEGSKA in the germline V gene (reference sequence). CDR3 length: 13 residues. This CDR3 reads CSARSQIGETQYF. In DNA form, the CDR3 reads TGCAGTGCTAGAAGTCAGATCGGAGAGACCCAGTACTTC.

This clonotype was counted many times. The CDR3 here is CASSLMVQSEGNQPQHF. CDR3 coding DNA: TGTGCCAGCAGCCTTATGGTTCAGTCGGAGGGCAATCAGCCCCAGCATTTT. This chain links TRBV4-2 with TRBJ1-5; D is unresolved. CDR3 length: 17 amino acids. The germline V and J ends were trimmed by 4 bases and 2 bases, with 18 bases remaining between them. Germline assignment: CDR1 LGHNA and CDR2 YNFKEQ.

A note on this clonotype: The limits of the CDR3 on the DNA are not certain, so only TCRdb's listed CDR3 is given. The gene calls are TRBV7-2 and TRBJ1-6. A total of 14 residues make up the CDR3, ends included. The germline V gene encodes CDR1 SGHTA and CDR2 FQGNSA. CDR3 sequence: CASTRPIRDYTFGF.

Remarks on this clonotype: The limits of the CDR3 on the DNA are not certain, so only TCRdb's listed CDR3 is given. CDR3 protein: CASPLGVAVLRASVTAF. The genes are TRBV2 and TRBJ2-6; the D call of TRBD2 is as the table states it, not checked on the DNA. Both ends counted, the CDR3 spans 17 residues. CDR1 and CDR2 from the germline V gene are SNHLY and FYNNEI.

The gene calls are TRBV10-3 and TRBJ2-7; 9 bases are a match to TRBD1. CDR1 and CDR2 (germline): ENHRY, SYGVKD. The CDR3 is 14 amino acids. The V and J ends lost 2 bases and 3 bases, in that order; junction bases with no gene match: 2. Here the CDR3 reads CAISERDRDYEQYF. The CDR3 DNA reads TGTGCCATCAGTGAGCGGGACAGGGACTACGAGCAGTACTTC.

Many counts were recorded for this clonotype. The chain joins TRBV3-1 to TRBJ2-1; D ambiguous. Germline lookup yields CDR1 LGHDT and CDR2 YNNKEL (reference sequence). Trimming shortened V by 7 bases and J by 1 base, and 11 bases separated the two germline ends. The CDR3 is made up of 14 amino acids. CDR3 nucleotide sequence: TGTGCCAGCAACCCACCCAGTTCCTACAATGAGCAGTTCTTC. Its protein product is CASNPPSSYNEQFF.

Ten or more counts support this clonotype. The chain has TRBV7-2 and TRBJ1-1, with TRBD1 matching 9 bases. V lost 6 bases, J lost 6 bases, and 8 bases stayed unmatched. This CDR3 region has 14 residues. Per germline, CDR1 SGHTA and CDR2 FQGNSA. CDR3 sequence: CASRPPGQGPEAFF. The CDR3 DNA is TGTGCCAGCAGACCGCCGGGACAGGGACCTGAAGCTTTCTTT.